The 27 T cell receptor beta chains below were found in one sample sequenced in a study of regulatory T cells in long-lasting Graves disease. The time point denotes: persistent/refractory GD, antithyroid drugs over 5 years with positive TRAb. After RNA was extracted from PBMCs, the TCR library was made from it. For TCR beta, libraries came from iRepertoire HTBI primers and Arm-PCR of CDR3 regions. TCRdb called the multiplex PCR reads again in MiXCR, with one record for every CDR3 protein. The sample lists fewer than 400,000 distinct CDR3 sequences, around 20% occurring once. This specimen consisted of peripheral blood mononuclear cells (PBMCs), obtained when the disease was refractory, from a patient treated with antithyroid drugs. Source of these receptors: a female donor with Graves disease.

This clonotype showed up many times. The chain joins TRBV7-9 to TRBJ1-1; a possible D gene is TRBD1 (6 bases). CDR1 SEHNR and CDR2 FQNEAQ come from the germline V gene (reference sequence). The length of the CDR3 is 15 residues. Trimming took off 5 bases at V and 2 bases at J, with 15 bases between the two ends. The CDR3, as DNA: TGTGCCAGCAGCCTATTACAGGGTGTAAACACTGAAGCTTTCTTT. The encoded protein is CASSLLQGVNTEAFF.

This clonotype was seen many times. The chain has TRBV2 and TRBJ2-7; D is ambiguous. V was shortened by 4 bases and J by 3 bases, with 7 bases between the two germline ends. This CDR3 has 12 residues. CDR1 and CDR2 from the germline V gene are SNHLY and FYNNEI. CDR3 nucleotides: TGTGCCAGCAGTGGGGATTACTACGAGCAGTACTTC. Amino acids: CASSGDYYEQYF.

This rearrangement joins TRBV11-3 to TRBJ1-5; D not resolved. This CDR3 comprises 15 residues. Trimming removed 1 base from V and 1 base from J, with 8 bases in between. Germline V gives CDR1 SGHNT, CDR2 YENEEA. The CDR3 coding sequence is TGTGCCAGCAGCTTAGTCAAAGGGAGCAATCAGCCCCAGCATTTT. Translation gives CASSLVKGSNQPQHF.

The rearrangement uses TRBV10-3 and TRBJ1-3; D is undetermined. This CDR3 region has 15 residues. V lost 3 bases, J lost 4 bases, and 13 bases lay in between. In germline, CDR1 is ENHRY, CDR2 SYGVKD. For the CDR3, the DNA is TGTGCCATCAGTGAAAGGAGGGTGTTGGGAAACACCATATATTTT. Amino acids: CAISERRVLGNTIYF.

The chain couples TRBV4-1 to TRBJ1-4; D uncertain. Germline CDR1 is MGHRA and CDR2 is YSYEKL. The CDR3 has 17 amino acids. V lost 3 bases, J lost 3 bases, and 17 bases lay in between. CDR3 protein: CASSHRTRGAANEKLFF. DNA for the CDR3: TGCGCCAGCAGCCATAGAACTCGGGGAGCGGCTAATGAAAAACTGTTTTTT.

This clonotype was seen more than once but under ten times. The chain has TRBV12-3 or TRBV12-4 and TRBJ2-1; 8 nucleotides match TRBD2. The V gene end was trimmed by 11 bases and the J gene end by 5 bases; junction bases not matched to a gene: 11. There are 14 residues in the CDR3. CDR3 residues: CACMDLAGHNEQFF. The CDR3 region has the DNA TGTGCCTGTATGGACTTAGCGGGACACAATGAGCAGTTCTTC.

A remark on this clonotype: The germline gene is not matched at one end of the junction; a read error may be the cause. The chain couples TRBV12-3 or TRBV12-4 to TRBJ2-2; 7 bases match TRBD2. The CDR3 has 15 residues. As DNA, the CDR3 is TGTGCCAGCACCCCCGGGAGGCTGAGGACCGGCGAGCTGTTTTTT. Its translation is CASTPGRLRTGELFF.

This clonotype was counted at least ten times. The rearrangement uses TRBV12-3 or TRBV12-4 and TRBJ1-2, with TRBD1 matching over 9 bases. The J segment lost 4 bases and the V segment lost 6 bases, leaving 9 bases of the junction unmatched. The CDR3 is 15 amino acids. The CDR3 nucleotides read TGTGCCAGCAGGCGTACAGGGGGCAAAAGCTATGGCTACACCTTC. This encodes CASRRTGGKSYGYTF.

This clonotype appeared many times. The chain joins TRBV30 to TRBJ1-1, with D possibly being TRBD1 (5 bases). Germline V gene sequence: CDR1 GTSNPN, CDR2 SVGIG (reference sequence). This CDR3 is built from 12 residues. Trimming cost V 0 bases and J 7 bases, with 9 bases left between them. The CDR3 nucleotides read TGTGCCTGGAGTGTGGCAGGGATTGAAGCTTTCTTT. Protein sequence: CAWSVAGIEAFF.

This clonotype appeared a single time. V and J are TRBV5-1 and TRBJ2-2, with 7 bases fitting TRBD1. Trimming at V came to 2 bases and at J to 3 bases, leaving 7 bases not matched to a gene. CDR1 is SGHRS, CDR2 YFSETQ, per germline. There are 16 residues in the CDR3. CDR3 coding DNA: TGCGCCAGCAGCTTTCATACAGGGGCGGACACCGGGGAGCTGTTTTTT. The encoded protein is CASSFHTGADTGELFF. The whole variable domain, filled in from reference TRBV5-1 and TRBJ2-2, reads KAGVTQTPRYLIKTRGQQVTLSCSPISGHRSVSWYQQTPGQGLQFLFEYFSETQRNKGNFPGRFSGRQFSNSRSEMNVSTLELGDSALYLCASSFHTGADTGELFFGEGSRLTVL.

This clonotype was seen many times. This chain joins TRBV11-2 and TRBJ1-1; D gene uncertain. In germline, CDR1 is SGHAT, CDR2 FQNNGV. The CDR3 is made up of 15 amino acids. Trimming shortened V by 5 bases and J by 2 bases, and 15 bases separated the two germline ends. The CDR3 DNA reads as TGTGCCAGCAGCCGCGTGAAGGGAGACAACACTGAAGCTTTCTTT. Protein product: CASSRVKGDNTEAFF.

The rearrangement links TRBV29-1 to TRBJ1-2; D unresolved. The CDR3 extends over 13 amino acids. Germline-derived CDR1 and CDR2 are SQVTM and ANQGSEA. V lost 4 bases, J lost 5 bases, and 14 bases lay in between. The CDR3 DNA reads as TGCAGCGTTGGGGCAGGAGGTTGGTATGGCTACACCTTC. Its protein product is CSVGAGGWYGYTF.

This clonotype was observed many times. V is TRBV7-9 and J is TRBJ1-2; no clear D gene. CDR1 is SEHNR, CDR2 FQNEAQ, per germline (reference sequence). V was clipped by 8 bases and J by 3 bases, with 10 bases between them. The CDR3 extends over 12 amino acids. DNA for the CDR3: TGTGCCAGCTCCTTTAGGGACTATGGCTACACCTTC. This sequence encodes CASSFRDYGYTF.

Concerning this clonotype itself: A read error is likely, as this CDR3 ends without the conserved phenylalanine or tryptophan. The rearrangement uses TRBV28 and TRBJ1-2, with D possibly being TRBD1 (6 bases). Germline V gives CDR1 MDHEN, CDR2 SYDVKM. This CDR3 is built from 18 residues. The V end was cut by 3 bases, the J end by 7 bases, with 27 bases between. As DNA, the CDR3 is TGTGCCAGCAGTTTGTCCACCCCCCAACAGGAGCCCAGGGGTGGCTACACCCTC. It is translated as CASSLSTPQQEPRGGYTL.

This clonotype was detected only a few times. V is TRBV6-5 and J is TRBJ1-6; D unclear. The CDR3 contains 14 residues. V was pared by 2 bases and J by 6 bases, with 8 bases between. Germline lookup yields CDR1 MNHEY and CDR2 SVGAGI. CDR3 coding DNA: TGTGCCAGCAGTTACGTGGGCCCTAATTCACCCCTCCACTTT. This encodes CASSYVGPNSPLHF.

This clonotype appeared many times. V usage is TRBV11-3 and J usage is TRBJ1-1; 7 bases match TRBD1. CDR3 size: 13 residues. Germline values: CDR1 SGHNT, CDR2 YENEEA. V trimming: 5 bases; J trimming: 4 bases; junction bases outside the gene matches: 4. The CDR3 spells CASSRRGSTEAFF. The DNA of the CDR3 is TGTGCCAGCAGCCGCAGGGGGAGCACTGAAGCTTTCTTT.

Comment on this clonotype: Because the CDR3 is missing its conserved closing phenylalanine or tryptophan, this is likely a read error. The DNA is left out, because the CDR3 cannot be placed on it with certainty; the CDR3 is given as TCRdb lists it. The chain joins TRBV30 to TRBJ1-1. CDR1 and CDR2 from the germline V gene are GTSNPN and SVGIG (reference sequence). With termini counted, the CDR3 has 13 amino acids. The CDR3 protein is CAWSRLGTPGRVG.

This clonotype has only a few counts. This chain links TRBV24-1 with TRBJ2-3; D uncertain. Looked up from germline, CDR1 is KGHDR and CDR2 is SFDVKD. Deletions cut 5 bases from V and 1 base from J, with 3 bases between. The CDR3 contains 12 residues. The CDR3 DNA sequence: TGTGCCACCAGTGTGGGCACAGATACGCAGTATTTT. Its protein is CATSVGTDTQYF.

The rearrangement uses TRBV7-8 and TRBJ2-1; TRBD1 matches 11 bases. In germline, CDR1 is SGHVS, CDR2 FQNEAQ. V gave up 10 bases and J gave up 5 bases; unmatched junction bases: 4. The CDR3 is made up of 13 amino acids. The CDR3 loop is CATPDRGHNEQFF. CDR3 in DNA: TGTGCCACACCGGACAGGGGGCACAATGAGCAGTTCTTC.

This clonotype was observed a few times. The rearrangement joins TRBV5-1 to TRBJ1-3; 9 bases agree with TRBD1. V trimming: 4 bases; J trimming: 0 bases; junction bases outside the gene matches: 2. Germline CDR1 SGHRS, CDR2 YFSETQ. The CDR3 is 15 residues long. CDR3 DNA sequence: TGCGCCAGCAGCAGACAGGGGGACTCTGGAAACACCATATATTTT. Residues: CASSRQGDSGNTIYF.

In its sample, this clonotype was seen many times. The chain is built from TRBV12-3 or TRBV12-4 and TRBJ1-1; 9 positions match TRBD1. The junction had 5 bases not matched to a gene; V was cut back by 4 bases and J by 5 bases. This CDR3 spans 14 amino acids. This chain's CDR3 is CASSSWTGETEAFF. CDR3 DNA sequence: TGTGCCAGCAGTTCTTGGACAGGGGAGACTGAAGCTTTCTTT.

This clonotype showed up just a few times. This chain joins TRBV5-6 and TRBJ1-2; D possibly corresponds to TRBD1 (6 bases). The CDR3 loop spans 16 amino acids. Germline V lookup: CDR1 SGHDT, CDR2 YYEEEE. Deletions cut 0 bases from V and 2 bases from J, with 14 bases between. The DNA for the CDR3 is TGTGCCAGCAGCTTGGGGGGGGGCAGCGTGAACTATGGCTACACCTTC. Protein product: CASSLGGGSVNYGYTF.

This clonotype was picked up a small number of times. The chain is built from TRBV20-1 and TRBJ1-5; D is unresolved. Trimming stripped 0 bases from V and 2 bases from J, with 14 bases between. The CDR3 is 16 residues long. CDR1 is DFQATT and CDR2 is SNEGSKA in the germline V gene (reference sequence). The CDR3 DNA sequence: TGCAGTGCTAGAGATAAGACTCAATTGGGCAATCAGCCCCAGCATTTT. Residues: CSARDKTQLGNQPQHF.

The chain couples TRBV7-9 to TRBJ2-2; D not certain. The ends were cut back, 3 bases at V and 7 bases at J, with 6 bases in the middle. CDR1 SEHNR and CDR2 FQNEAQ come from the germline V gene (reference sequence). This CDR3 has 12 residues. The CDR3 spells CASSFSGGELFF. CDR3 in DNA: TGTGCCAGCAGCTTCTCTGGCGGGGAGCTGTTTTTT.

The chain links TRBV7-3 to TRBJ2-5, with a possible D match to TRBD1 (7 bases). The end of the DNA is better explained by TRBJ2-7, so the J call may be wrong. Per the germline V gene, CDR1 is SGHTA and CDR2 is FQGTGA. CDR3 length equals 15 residues. The CDR3, as DNA: TGTGCCAGCAGCTTAATAGGAGGGACAGATTACGAGCAGTACTTC. This translates into CASSLIGGTDYEQYF.

In this sample, this clonotype turned up many times. The chain links TRBV2 to TRBJ1-1, with 10 nucleotides matching TRBD1. The ends lost 5 bases at V and 1 base at J; junction bases unmatched: 4. Germline lookup yields CDR1 SNHLY and CDR2 FYNNEI. The length of the CDR3 is 15 residues. The CDR3 sequence: CASSPRTGGNTEAFF. CDR3 nucleotides: TGTGCCAGCAGTCCGAGGACAGGGGGGAACACTGAAGCTTTCTTT.

This clonotype was counted between two and nine times. The rearrangement links TRBV2 to TRBJ1-2; 12 bases match TRBD1. Trimming at V came to 4 bases and at J to 8 bases, leaving 8 bases not matched to a gene. The CDR3 covers 15 residues. From germline, CDR1 is SNHLY and CDR2 FYNNEI. CDR3 coding DNA: TGTGCCAGCAGTGGGGGGGGACAGGGGGCGTACGGCTACACCTTC. The encoded protein is CASSGGGQGAYGYTF.